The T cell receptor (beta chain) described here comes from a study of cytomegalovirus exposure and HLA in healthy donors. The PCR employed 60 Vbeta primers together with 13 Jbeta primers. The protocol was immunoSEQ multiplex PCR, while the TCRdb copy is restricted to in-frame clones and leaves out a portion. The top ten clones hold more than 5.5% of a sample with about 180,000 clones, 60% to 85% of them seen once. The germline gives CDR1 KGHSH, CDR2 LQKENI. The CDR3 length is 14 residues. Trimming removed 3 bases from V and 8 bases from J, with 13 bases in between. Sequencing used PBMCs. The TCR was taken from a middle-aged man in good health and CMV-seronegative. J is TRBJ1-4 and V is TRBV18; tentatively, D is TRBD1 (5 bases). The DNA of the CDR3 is TGTGCCAGCTCACCGGGACGGGAGGAGGAAAAACTGTTTTTT. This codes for CASSPGREEEKLFF.